This T cell receptor (beta chain) was observed in a study of regulatory T cells in long-lasting Graves disease. As for time point: persistent/refractory GD, antithyroid drugs over 5 years with positive TRAb. The TCR library was prepared using RNA isolated from PBMCs. The collection involved drawing around 10 milliliters of peripheral blood into EDTA tubes. A note on this clonotype: Its antigen is unknown.

Findings and caveats of the study: New patients shared some 970 public clonotypes, fewer than the roughly 2,700 shared by persistent patients. Persistent cases of Graves' showed reduced TCR diversity relative to newly diagnosed patients.

CDR3 length: 16 residues. Germline loops: CDR1 MDHEN, CDR2 SYDVKM. Trimming removed 6 bases from V and 0 bases from J, with 15 bases in between. According to the study, TCR beta libraries were built with iRepertoire HTBI primers and CDR3-region Arm-PCR. MiXCR, run by TCRdb on the multiplex PCR reads, gives a single entry per CDR3 protein. The sample shows fewer than 450,000 distinct CDR3 sequences, around 20% of them seen only once. The source of this sequence is a female donor with Graves disease. This chain uses TRBV28 with TRBJ1-3, with D perhaps TRBD1 (6 bases). Sample: peripheral blood mononuclear cells (PBMCs), taken when the disease was refractory, from a patient treated with antithyroid drugs. CDR3 sequence: CASSVRGSFSGNTIYF. CDR3 bases: TGTGCCAGCAGCGTCAGGGGTAGTTTCTCTGGAAACACCATATATTTT.